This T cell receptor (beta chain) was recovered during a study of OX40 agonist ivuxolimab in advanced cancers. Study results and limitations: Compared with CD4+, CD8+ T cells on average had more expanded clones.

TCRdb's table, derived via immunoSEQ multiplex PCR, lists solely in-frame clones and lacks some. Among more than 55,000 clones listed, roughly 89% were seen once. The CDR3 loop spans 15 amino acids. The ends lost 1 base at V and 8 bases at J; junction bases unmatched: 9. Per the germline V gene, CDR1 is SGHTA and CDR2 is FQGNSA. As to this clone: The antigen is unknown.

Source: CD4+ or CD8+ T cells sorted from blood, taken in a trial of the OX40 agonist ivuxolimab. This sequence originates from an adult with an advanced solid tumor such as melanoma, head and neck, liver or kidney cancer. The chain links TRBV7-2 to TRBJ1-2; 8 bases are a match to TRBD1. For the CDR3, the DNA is TGTGCCAGCAGCTTAGTTGGCAGGGGGCCGTACGGCTACACCTTC. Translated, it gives CASSLVGRGPYGYTF.